Listed below are T cell receptor beta chains from one sample, sequenced in a study of naive and memory T cell subsets. TCRdb re-derived calls from the UMI-ligation and nested PCR reads in MiXCR, one entry per CDR3 protein. The top ten hold approximately 4.1% of the sample, which has 35,000 to 40,000 distinct CDR3 sequences, 9.5% to 11% seen once. Sequences were derived from skin, sampled from a tuberculin skin test site. These receptors came from an adult in good health. Each CDR3 is given with its conserved first and last residue. The D gene is left open where the match is weak. The size of a clone is reported for some rows only, either as once, few or many, or as a class for expanded clones.

NA,TRBV27,TRBJ2-1,NA,TGTGCCAGCAGTTTAGACATGAGCTCCTACAATGAGCAGTTCTTC,CASSLDMSSYNEQFF
NA,TRBV9,TRBJ2-7,NA,TGTGCCAGCAGCAAGGAACTAGACGAGCAGTACTTC,CASSKELDEQYF
many,TRBV27,TRBJ2-1,NA,TGTGCCAGCGGGGCGGGATCCGGGAGCTCCTACAATGAGCAGTTCTTC,CASGAGSGSSYNEQFF
many,TRBV7-9,TRBJ1-1,NA,TGTGCCAGCAGCTTATATGTGGGTGACAGAACTGAAGCTTTCTTT,CASSLYVGDRTEAFF
few,TRBV27,TRBJ2-3,NA,TGTGCCAGCACGGCAGCTAGCACAGATACGCAGTATTTT,CASTAASTDTQYF
few,TRBV4-1,TRBJ2-7,TRBD1,TGCGCCAGCAGCCCCGAGGGACAGGGCTCCTACGAGCAGTACTTC,CASSPEGQGSYEQYF
many,TRBV29-1,TRBJ1-1,NA,TGCAGCGTTTTTGACAGTTCGGGCACTGAAGCTTTCTTT,CSVFDSSGTEAFF
many,TRBV27,TRBJ2-7,NA,TGTGCCAGCAGTACCAGCTCCTACGAGCAGTACTTC,CASSTSSYEQYF
NA,TRBV5-1,TRBJ2-7,NA,TGCGCCAGCAGCCCGCCCGCCCAGGACTACGAGCAGTACTTC,CASSPPAQDYEQYF
many,TRBV27,TRBJ2-5,NA,TGTGCCAGCAGTTTGATAGCCCTGGAGACCCAGTACTTC,CASSLIALETQYF
many,TRBV20-1,TRBJ2-1,TRBD2,TGCAGTGCTCGGGGGGAGAGTGAATACAATGAGCAGTTCTTC,CSARGESEYNEQFF
few,TRBV30,TRBJ1-5,TRBD1,TGTGCCTGGAGTCCGGGACAGGTACAAAGCAATCAGCCCCAGCATTTT,CAWSPGQVQSNQPQHF
many,TRBV10-3,TRBJ2-3,NA,TGTGCCATCAGTGAACGGGGGGCGCGCGATACGCAGTATTTT,CAISERGARDTQYF
few,TRBV14,TRBJ2-3,NA,TGTGCCAGCAGCCAGGCAGGACCGCTAACGCAGTATTTT,CASSQAGPLTQYF
NA,TRBV6-2/TRBV6-3,TRBJ2-1,TRBD2,TGTGCCAGCAGTTACTCAACCGGGACTAGCGGGAGGGTCTCCTACAATGAGCAGTTCTTC,CASSYSTGTSGRVSYNEQFF
many,TRBV4-2,TRBJ2-7,TRBD2,TGTGCCAGCAGCCAAGAGCTAGCGGGATCCGCCAGGTACGAGCAGTACTTC,CASSQELAGSARYEQYF
NA,TRBV15,TRBJ1-2,NA,TGTGCCACCAGCAGGGAGGAGGTCTTCTATGGCTACACCTTC,CATSREEVFYGYTF
few,TRBV20-1,TRBJ2-2,TRBD2,TGCAGTGCTAGACCTGGTAGCGGGGGGCCGGTCAACACCGGGGAGCTGTTTTTT,CSARPGSGGPVNTGELFF
many,TRBV6-5,TRBJ2-3,TRBD1,TGTGCCAGCAGTCTTCAGGGGGTTCGCACAGATACGCAGTATTTT,CASSLQGVRTDTQYF
NA,TRBV20-1,TRBJ2-7,NA,TGCAGTGCTAGTCCATATAAACTGTACGAGCAGTACTTC,CSASPYKLYEQYF
NA,TRBV7-8,TRBJ1-6,TRBD1,TGTGCCAGCAGCTTACCTAAGACAGGGAGCAGTTGGAATTCACCCCTCCACTTT,CASSLPKTGSSWNSPLHF
NA,TRBV5-1,TRBJ2-7,TRBD2,TGCGCCAGCAGCTTGGAGCCGGGACTAGCGGGATGGGAGCAGTACTTC,CASSLEPGLAGWEQYF
few,TRBV28,TRBJ2-2,TRBD1,TGTGCCAGCAGTTTCGGACAGGGGAGGGACACCGGGGAGCTGTTTTTT,CASSFGQGRDTGELFF